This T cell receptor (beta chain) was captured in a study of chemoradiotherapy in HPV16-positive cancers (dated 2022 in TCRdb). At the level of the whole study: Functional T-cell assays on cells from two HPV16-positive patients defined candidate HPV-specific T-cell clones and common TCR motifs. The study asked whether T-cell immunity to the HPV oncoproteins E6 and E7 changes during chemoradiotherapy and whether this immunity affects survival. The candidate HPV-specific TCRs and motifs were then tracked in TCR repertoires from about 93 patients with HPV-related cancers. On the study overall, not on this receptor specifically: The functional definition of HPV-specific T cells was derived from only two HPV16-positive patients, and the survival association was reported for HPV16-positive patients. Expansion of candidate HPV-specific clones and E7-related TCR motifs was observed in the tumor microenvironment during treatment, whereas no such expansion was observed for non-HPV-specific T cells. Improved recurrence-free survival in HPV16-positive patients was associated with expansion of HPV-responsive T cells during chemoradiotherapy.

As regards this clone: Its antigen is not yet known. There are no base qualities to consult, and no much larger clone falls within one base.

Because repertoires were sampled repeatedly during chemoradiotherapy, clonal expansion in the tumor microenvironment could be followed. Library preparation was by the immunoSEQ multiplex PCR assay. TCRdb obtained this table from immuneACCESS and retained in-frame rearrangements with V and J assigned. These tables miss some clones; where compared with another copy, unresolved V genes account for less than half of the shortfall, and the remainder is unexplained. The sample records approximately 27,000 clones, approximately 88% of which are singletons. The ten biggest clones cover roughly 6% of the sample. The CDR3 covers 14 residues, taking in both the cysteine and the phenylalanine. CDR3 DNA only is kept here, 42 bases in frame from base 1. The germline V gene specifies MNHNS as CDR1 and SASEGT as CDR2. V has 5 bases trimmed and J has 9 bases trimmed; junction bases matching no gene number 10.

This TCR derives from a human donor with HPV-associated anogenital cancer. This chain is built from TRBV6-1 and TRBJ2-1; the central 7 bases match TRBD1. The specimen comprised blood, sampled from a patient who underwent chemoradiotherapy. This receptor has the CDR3 CASSRPTGRSEQFF. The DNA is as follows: TGTGCCAGCAGTCGCCCGACAGGGCGGAGTGAGCAGTTCTTC.